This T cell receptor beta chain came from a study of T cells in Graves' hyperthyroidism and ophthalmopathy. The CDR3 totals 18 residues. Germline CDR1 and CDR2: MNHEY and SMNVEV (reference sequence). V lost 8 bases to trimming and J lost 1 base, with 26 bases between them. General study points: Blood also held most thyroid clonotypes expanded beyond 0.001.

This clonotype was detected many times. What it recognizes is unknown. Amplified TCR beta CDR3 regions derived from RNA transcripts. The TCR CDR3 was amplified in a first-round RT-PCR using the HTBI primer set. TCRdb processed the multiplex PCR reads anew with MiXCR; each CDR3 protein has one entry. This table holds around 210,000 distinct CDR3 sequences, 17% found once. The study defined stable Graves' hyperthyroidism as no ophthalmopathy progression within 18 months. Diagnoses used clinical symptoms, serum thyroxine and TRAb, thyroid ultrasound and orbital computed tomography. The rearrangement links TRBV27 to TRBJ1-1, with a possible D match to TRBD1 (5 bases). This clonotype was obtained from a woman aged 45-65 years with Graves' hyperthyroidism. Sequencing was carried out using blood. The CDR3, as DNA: TGTGCCAGCCCCCCCCCCGGCGGTAGACGGGACGGGAACACTGAAGCTTTCTTT. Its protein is CASPPPGGRRDGNTEAFF.